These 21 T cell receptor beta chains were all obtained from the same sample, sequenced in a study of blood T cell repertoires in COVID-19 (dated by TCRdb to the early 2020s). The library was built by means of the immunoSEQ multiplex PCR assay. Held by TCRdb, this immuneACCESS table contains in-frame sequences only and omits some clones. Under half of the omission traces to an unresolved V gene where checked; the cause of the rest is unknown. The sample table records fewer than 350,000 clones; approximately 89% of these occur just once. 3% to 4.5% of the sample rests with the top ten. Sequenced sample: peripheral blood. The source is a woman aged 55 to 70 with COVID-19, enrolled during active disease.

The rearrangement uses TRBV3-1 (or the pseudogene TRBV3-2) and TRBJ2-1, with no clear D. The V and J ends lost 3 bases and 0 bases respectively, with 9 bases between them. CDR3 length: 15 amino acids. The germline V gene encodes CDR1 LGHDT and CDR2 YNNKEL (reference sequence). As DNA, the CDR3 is TGTGCCAGCAGCCACAGGAAGAGCTCCTACAATGAGCAGTTCTTC. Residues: CASSHRKSSYNEQFF.

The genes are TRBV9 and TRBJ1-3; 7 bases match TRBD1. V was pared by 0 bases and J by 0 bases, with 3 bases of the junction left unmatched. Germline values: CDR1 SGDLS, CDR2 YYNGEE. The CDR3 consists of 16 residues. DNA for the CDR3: TGTGCCAGCAGCGTAGGGGACAGTCTCTCTGGAAACACCATATATTTT. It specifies CASSVGDSLSGNTIYF.

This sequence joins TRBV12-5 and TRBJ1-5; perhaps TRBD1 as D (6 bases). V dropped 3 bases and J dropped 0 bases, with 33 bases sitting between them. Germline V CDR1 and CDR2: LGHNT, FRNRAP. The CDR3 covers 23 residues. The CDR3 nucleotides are TGTGCTAGTGGTTTCGACCCCACTAAGACAGGCCAGAGAAGGGGCTATAGCAATCAGCCCCAGCATTTT. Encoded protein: CASGFDPTKTGQRRGYSNQPQHF.

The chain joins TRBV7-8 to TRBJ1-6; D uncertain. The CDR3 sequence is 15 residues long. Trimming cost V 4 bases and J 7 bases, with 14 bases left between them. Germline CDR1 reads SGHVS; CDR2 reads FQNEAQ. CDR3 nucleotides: TGTGCCAGCAGCTGGCGGGGAGATATAAATTCACCCCTCCACTTT. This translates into CASSWRGDINSPLHF.

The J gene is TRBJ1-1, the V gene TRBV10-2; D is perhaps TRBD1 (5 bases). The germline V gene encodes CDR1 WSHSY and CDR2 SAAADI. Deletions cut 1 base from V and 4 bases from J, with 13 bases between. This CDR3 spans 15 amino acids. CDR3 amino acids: CASSEWGVMGTEAFF. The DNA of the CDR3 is TGCGCCAGCAGTGAGTGGGGGGTGATGGGCACTGAAGCTTTCTTT.

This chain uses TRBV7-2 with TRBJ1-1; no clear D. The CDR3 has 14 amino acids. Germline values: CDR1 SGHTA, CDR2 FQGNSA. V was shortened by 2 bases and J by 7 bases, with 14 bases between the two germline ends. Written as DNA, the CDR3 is TGTGCCAGCAGCTTAACTCCCAAGCTTAATGAAGCTTTCTTT. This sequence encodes CASSLTPKLNEAFF.

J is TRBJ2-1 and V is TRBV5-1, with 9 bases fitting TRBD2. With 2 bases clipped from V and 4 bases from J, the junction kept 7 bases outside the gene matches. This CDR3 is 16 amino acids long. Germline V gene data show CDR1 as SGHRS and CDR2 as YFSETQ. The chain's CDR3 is CASSFQRGASYNEQFF. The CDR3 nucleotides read TGCGCCAGCAGCTTCCAGCGGGGGGCCTCTTACAATGAGCAGTTCTTC.

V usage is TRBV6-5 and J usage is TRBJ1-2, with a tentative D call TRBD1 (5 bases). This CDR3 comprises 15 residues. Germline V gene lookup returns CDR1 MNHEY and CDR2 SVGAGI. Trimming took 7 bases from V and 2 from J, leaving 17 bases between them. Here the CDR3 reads CASTLHAPGNYGYTF. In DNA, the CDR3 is TGTGCCAGCACCCTCCACGCCCCAGGGAACTATGGCTACACCTTC.

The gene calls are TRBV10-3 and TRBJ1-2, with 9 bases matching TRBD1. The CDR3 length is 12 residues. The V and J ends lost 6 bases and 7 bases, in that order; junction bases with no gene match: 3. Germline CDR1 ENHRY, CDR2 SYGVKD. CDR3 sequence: CAIRGTGSGYTF. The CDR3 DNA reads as TGTGCCATCAGGGGGACAGGGAGTGGCTACACCTTC.

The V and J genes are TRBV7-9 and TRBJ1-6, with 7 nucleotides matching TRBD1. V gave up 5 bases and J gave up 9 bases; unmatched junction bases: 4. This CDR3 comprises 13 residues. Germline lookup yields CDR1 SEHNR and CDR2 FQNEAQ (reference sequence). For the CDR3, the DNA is TGTGCCAGCAGCGCACGGGACAGTTCACCCCTCCACTTT. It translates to CASSARDSSPLHF.

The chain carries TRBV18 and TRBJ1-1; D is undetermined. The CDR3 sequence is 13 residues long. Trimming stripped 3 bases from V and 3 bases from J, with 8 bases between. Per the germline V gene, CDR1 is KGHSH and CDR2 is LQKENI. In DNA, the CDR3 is TGTGCCAGCTCACCGAGTCGCGACACTGAAGCTTTCTTT. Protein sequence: CASSPSRDTEAFF.

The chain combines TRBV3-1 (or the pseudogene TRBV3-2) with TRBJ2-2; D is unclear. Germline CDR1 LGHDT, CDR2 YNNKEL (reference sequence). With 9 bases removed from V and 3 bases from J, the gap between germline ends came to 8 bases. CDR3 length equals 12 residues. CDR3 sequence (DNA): TGTGCCAGTGAACGGGACACCGGGGAGCTGTTTTTT. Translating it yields CASERDTGELFF.

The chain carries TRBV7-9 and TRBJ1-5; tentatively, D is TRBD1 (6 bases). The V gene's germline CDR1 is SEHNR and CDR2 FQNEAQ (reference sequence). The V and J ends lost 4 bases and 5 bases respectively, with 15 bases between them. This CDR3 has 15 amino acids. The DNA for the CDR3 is TGTGCCAGCAGCTCTCCAGGGGACAAGCATCAGCCCCAGCATTTT. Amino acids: CASSSPGDKHQPQHF.

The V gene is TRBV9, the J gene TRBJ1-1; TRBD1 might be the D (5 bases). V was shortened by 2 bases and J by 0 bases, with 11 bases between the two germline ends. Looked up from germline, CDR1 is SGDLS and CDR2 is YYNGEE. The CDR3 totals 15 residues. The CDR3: CASSVSTALNTEAFF. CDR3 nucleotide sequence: TGTGCCAGCAGCGTTTCGACAGCCTTGAACACTGAAGCTTTCTTT.

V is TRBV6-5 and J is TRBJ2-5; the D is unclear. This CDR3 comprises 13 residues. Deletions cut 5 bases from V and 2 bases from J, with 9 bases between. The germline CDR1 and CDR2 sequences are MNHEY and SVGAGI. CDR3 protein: CASSMGRQETQYF. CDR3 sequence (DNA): TGTGCCAGCAGTATGGGCAGGCAAGAGACCCAGTACTTC.

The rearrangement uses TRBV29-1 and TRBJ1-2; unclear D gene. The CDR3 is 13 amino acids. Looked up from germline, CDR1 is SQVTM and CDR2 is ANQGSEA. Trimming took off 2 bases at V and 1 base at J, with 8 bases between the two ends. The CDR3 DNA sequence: TGCAGCGTTGAATTGAGGGTTAACTATGGCTACACCTTC. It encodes CSVELRVNYGYTF.

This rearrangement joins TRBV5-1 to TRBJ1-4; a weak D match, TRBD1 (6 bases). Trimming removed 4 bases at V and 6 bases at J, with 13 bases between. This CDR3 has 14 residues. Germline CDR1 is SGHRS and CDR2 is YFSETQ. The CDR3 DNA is TGCGCCAGCAGCCTAGGGGGTCCGGATGAAAAACTGTTTTTT. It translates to CASSLGGPDEKLFF.

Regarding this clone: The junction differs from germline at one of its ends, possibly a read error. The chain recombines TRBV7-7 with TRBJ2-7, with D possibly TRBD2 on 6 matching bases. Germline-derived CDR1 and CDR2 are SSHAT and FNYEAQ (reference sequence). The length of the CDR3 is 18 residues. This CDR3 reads CASSLGGPGGGIGYEQYF. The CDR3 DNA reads TGTGCTAGCAGCTTAGGAGGCCCGGGTGGAGGGATCGGCTACGAGCAGTACTTC.

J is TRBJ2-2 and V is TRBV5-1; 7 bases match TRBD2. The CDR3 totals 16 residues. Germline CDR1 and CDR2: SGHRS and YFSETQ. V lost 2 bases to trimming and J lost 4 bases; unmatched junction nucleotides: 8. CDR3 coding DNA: TGCGCCAGCAGCTTCGGGGGGACTCCTCTCACCGGGGAGCTGTTTTTT. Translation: CASSFGGTPLTGELFF.

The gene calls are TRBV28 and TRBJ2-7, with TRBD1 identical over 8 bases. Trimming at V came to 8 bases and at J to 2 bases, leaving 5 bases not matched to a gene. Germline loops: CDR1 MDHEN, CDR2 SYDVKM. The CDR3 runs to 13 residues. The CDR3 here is CASGRTGPYEQYF. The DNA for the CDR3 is TGTGCCAGCGGCCGGACAGGGCCCTACGAGCAGTACTTC.

CDR3 in DNA: TGTGCCAGCAGCCCCCAGGGGCATAGCAATCAGCCCCAGCATTTT. This codes for CASSPQGHSNQPQHF. The rearrangement joins TRBV5-5 to TRBJ1-5; D is possibly TRBD1 (6 bases). V was clipped by 4 bases and J by 0 bases, with 11 bases between them. The CDR3 runs to 15 residues. Germline lookup yields CDR1 SGHKS and CDR2 YYEKEE (reference sequence).